This TCR beta chain was sequenced during a study of spatial heterogeneity in lung cancer (dated by TCRdb to about 2019). Broadly, across the study: Beta-chain transcripts were consistently detected in greater numbers than alpha-chain transcripts, which likely reflects a higher abundance of beta-chain transcripts. In the raw uncorrected reads, each unique combination of TCR and UMI appeared more than ten times on average. In non-small cell lung cancer, the study quantitatively compared TCR alpha and beta repertoires across several tumor regions, matched nontumor lung, and blood. The study linked features of the TCR repertoire to counts of nonsynonymous mutations, which were determined by whole-exome sequencing of tumor tissue. Both alpha and beta chains were TCR-sequenced in a few hundred tumor regions, around 64 matched nontumor lung samples and around 54 PBMC samples obtained at surgery. What the work shows at the level of the full study, not this receptor alone: Additional single-cell paired TCR alpha and beta sequencing was considered necessary to confirm, at a functional level, the hypothesis that regional TCRs recognize regional mutations. Ubiquitous expanded tumor TCRs were found in blood more often at tumor resection than at routine follow-up.

Cut back by 8 bases and 5 bases, the V and J ends lie 13 bases apart. From a lookup of the germline V gene, CDR1 and CDR2 are MDHEN and SYDVKM. The CDR3 spans 12 residues, from the cysteine through the phenylalanine. Here the CDR3 DNA is all that survives: 36 bases in frame from base 1. This clonotype was seen many times. Its antigen remains unidentified. The input lacks base qualities; no much larger clone sits a single base away. Taken with the paper, the label for time point translates to: sample taken at primary tumor resection. Whole RNA extracted from tumor and nontumor lung tissue, or from cryopreserved PBMC samples, was used for TCR sequencing without cell sorting. The donors were about 65 patients from the lung TRACERx cohort who had early-stage, untreated non-small cell lung cancer. Only patients with enough RNA available from two or more tumor regions were chosen for TCR sequencing. Library prep was done by 5' RACE. Sequencing used a NextSeq 500. To allow correction of PCR and sequencing errors, the TCR library protocol tagged every TCR cDNA molecule with a unique molecular identifier. The study's processing was this. Decombinator tools were used for TCR identification, UMI-based error correction and CDR3 extraction. Expanded TCRs were defined as those above a frequency of 2 per 1,000, corresponding to the top 1% of the tumor frequency distribution. Renyi diversity was calculated using the R vegan package after each repertoire was subsampled 100 times to 5,000 TCRs. To build CDR3 similarity networks, amino acid triplet string-kernel similarity was used, and CDR3s were connected when their pairwise similarity was above 0.82. TCRdb reprocessing: public reads trimmed at Q25 with fastp, clones called with MiXCR, in-frame beta chains kept. Rows are unified per CDR3 protein, each entry keeping the most common DNA and genes. The V and J calls follow TCRdb's processing rather than the paper's. For this sample there are roughly 12,000 distinct CDR3 sequences; approximately 15% appear just once. Around 50% of the sample goes to the ten largest clones.

This chain joins TRBV28 to TRBJ2-7; a tentative D call is TRBD2 (6 bases match). The TCR was taken from a male donor with early-stage non-small cell lung cancer. The source material was PBMCs, sampled at surgery. The DNA sequence reads TGTGCCAGCTTGGATCGCGGGGACGAGCAGTACTTC. Its protein reads: CASLDRGDEQYF. Reference TRBV28 and TRBJ2-7 genes cover what lies past the CDR3, so the full variable domain is DVKVTQSSRYLVKRTGEKVFLECVQDMDHENMFWYRQDPGLGLRLIYFSYDVKMKEKGDIPEGYSVSREKKERFSLILESASTNQTSMYLCASLDRGDEQYFGPGTRLTVT.